This passage covers 25 T cell receptor beta chains from one sample sequenced in a study of OX40 agonist ivuxolimab in advanced cancers. Profiling relied on immunoSEQ multiplex PCR, and the TCRdb table lists in-frame clones only, not all of them. This sample has fewer than 95,000 clones; 92% occur once, and the top ten carry 3.4%. Specimen: CD4+ or CD8+ T cells sorted from blood, collected in a trial of the OX40 agonist ivuxolimab. These TCRs come from an adult with an advanced solid tumor such as melanoma, head and neck, liver or kidney cancer.

This rearrangement joins TRBV4-1 to TRBJ2-7, with 7 bases that match TRBD2. V lost 4 bases to trimming and J lost 4 bases; unmatched junction nucleotides: 1. The CDR3 extends over 12 amino acids. CDR1 is MGHRA and CDR2 is YSYEKL in the germline V gene. CDR3 sequence: CASSPGGYEQYF. Here the CDR3 DNA reads TGCGCCAGCAGCCCGGGGGGTTACGAGCAGTACTTC.

This chain links TRBV29-1 with TRBJ2-5; 12 bases are shared with TRBD1. CDR3 length: 15 residues. Germline CDR1 reads SQVTM; CDR2 reads ANQGSEA. Losses at the gene ends were 3 bases for V and 5 bases for J; bases not matched to a gene: 7. CDR3 region: CSVEVGQGALETQYF. The CDR3, as DNA: TGCAGCGTTGAGGTGGGACAGGGGGCTTTGGAGACCCAGTACTTC. The complete variable domain, with remaining parts taken from reference TRBV29-1 and TRBJ2-5, reads SAVISQKPSRDICQRGTSLTIQCQVDSQVTMMFWYRQQPGQSLTLIATANQGSEATYESGFVIDKFPISRPNLTFSTLTVSNMSPEDSSIYLCSVEVGQGALETQYFGPGTRLLVL.

The rearrangement joins TRBV14 to TRBJ2-7, with D tentatively TRBD2 (5 bases). CDR3 length: 14 amino acids. The V end was cut by 4 bases, the J end by 2 bases, with 12 bases between. Germline-derived CDR1 and CDR2 are SGHDN and FVKESK. The CDR3 region has the DNA TGTGCCAGCAGCCTGGAACTAGAGGCCTACGAGCAGTACTTC. It yields the protein CASSLELEAYEQYF.

This sequence joins TRBV12-5 and TRBJ2-1; 8 bases map to TRBD2. Germline CDR1 is LGHNT and CDR2 is FRNRAP. Trimming cost V 4 bases and J 7 bases; bases outside gene matches: 0. CDR3 length: 12 residues. CDR3 residues: CASGSGGNEQFF. CDR3 nucleotides: TGTGCTAGTGGTTCGGGAGGGAATGAGCAGTTCTTC.

This rearrangement joins TRBV6-6 to TRBJ2-7; 10 bases fit TRBD1. With 2 bases clipped from V and 3 bases from J, the junction kept 7 bases outside the gene matches. The V gene's germline CDR1 is MNHNY and CDR2 SVGAGI (reference sequence). The CDR3 totals 16 residues. CDR3 in DNA: TGTGCCAGCAGTTACGGGAGGACAGGGGGGGTCTACGAGCAGTACTTC. Its translation: CASSYGRTGGVYEQYF.

The chain recombines TRBV9 with TRBJ2-2; no definite D call. Germline values: CDR1 SGDLS, CDR2 YYNGEE. V shed 4 bases and J shed 5 bases, with 9 bases lying between them. This CDR3 spans 13 amino acids. CDR3 residues: CASSSGTTGELFF. CDR3 DNA: TGTGCCAGCAGCTCAGGCACTACCGGGGAGCTGTTTTTT.

On this clone itself: Other DNA sequences of this sample code for an identical CDR3. This rearrangement joins TRBV5-1 to TRBJ2-7; D ambiguous. Trimming removed 0 bases from V and 4 bases from J, with 5 bases in between. There are 12 residues in the CDR3. From germline, CDR1 is SGHRS and CDR2 YFSETQ. The CDR3 DNA follows: TGCGCCAGCAGCTTGGACGGTTACGAGCAGTACTTC. Its translation is CASSLDGYEQYF.

DNA for the CDR3: TGCGCCAGCAGCCAAAGTACCGGGACTCAGGCCGGGGAGCTGTTTTTT. Residues: CASSQSTGTQAGELFF. The V and J genes are TRBV4-1 and TRBJ2-2, with D possibly matching TRBD2 (6 bases). Between the trimmed V and J ends, which lost 2 bases and 6 bases, there was a span of 16 bases. The CDR3 has 16 amino acids. The germline gives CDR1 MGHRA, CDR2 YSYEKL.

The sample holds one count of this clone. The V gene is TRBV28, the J gene TRBJ1-1; tentatively, D is TRBD1 (6 bases). CDR3 length: 14 amino acids. V lost 6 bases, J lost 5 bases, and 16 bases lay in between. Per the germline V gene, CDR1 is MDHEN and CDR2 is SYDVKM. The CDR3 sequence: CASSHHVQGTEAFF. CDR3 nucleotides: TGTGCCAGCAGCCATCATGTACAGGGAACTGAAGCTTTCTTT.

This rearrangement joins TRBV4-1 to TRBJ1-1, with D possibly matching TRBD1 (5 bases). The germline gives CDR1 MGHRA, CDR2 YSYEKL. V lost 5 bases, J lost 4 bases, and 20 bases lay in between. The CDR3 spans 16 residues. CDR3 nucleotide sequence: TGCGCCAGCAGCTTATCCGGGACGCCACTGGGCACTGAAGCTTTCTTT. This sequence encodes CASSLSGTPLGTEAFF.

The rearrangement links TRBV27 to TRBJ1-2; 8 bases fit TRBD1. This CDR3 comprises 15 residues. V lost 2 bases to trimming and J lost 8 bases; unmatched junction nucleotides: 10. CDR1 is MNHEY and CDR2 is SMNVEV in the germline V gene (reference sequence). CDR3 sequence: CASSLTGGQGAGYTF. DNA of the CDR3: TGTGCCAGCAGTTTAACGGGTGGGCAGGGGGCAGGCTACACCTTC.

The rearrangement links TRBV27 to TRBJ1-2; 10 nucleotides line up with TRBD1. Germline values: CDR1 MNHEY, CDR2 SMNVEV (reference sequence). The CDR3 spans 15 residues. V lost 4 bases and J lost 12; bases outside the gene matches: 14. CDR3: CASSYPDRGGSHNTF. The CDR3 DNA is TGTGCCAGCAGTTACCCGGACAGGGGGGGGTCCCACAACACCTTC.

This clone has a single count. The J gene is TRBJ2-7, the V gene TRBV9, with 10 bases aligning to TRBD2. The germline V gene has CDR1 SGDLS and CDR2 YYNGEE. V trimming: 0 bases; J trimming: 5 bases; junction bases outside the gene matches: 5. The CDR3 is 15 amino acids. As DNA, the CDR3 is TGTGCCAGCAGCGTAGAAGCGGGGGGGACAAACGAGCAGTACTTC. This sequence encodes CASSVEAGGTNEQYF.

This chain uses TRBV7-8 with TRBJ2-7, with TRBD1 matching 11 bases. Germline V lookup: CDR1 SGHVS, CDR2 FQNEAQ. The CDR3 covers 15 residues. V was pared by 3 bases and J by 9 bases, with 10 bases of the junction left unmatched. In DNA, the CDR3 is TGTGCCAGCAGCTTTGGACAGGGGGCGGGAAAGGTGCAGTACTTC. Translation: CASSFGQGAGKVQYF.

The chain employs TRBV27 and TRBJ1-1; D is unresolved. Germline V gene data show CDR1 as MNHEY and CDR2 as SMNVEV (reference sequence). The germline V and J ends were trimmed by 3 bases and 0 bases, with 8 bases remaining between them. The CDR3 is 14 amino acids. This CDR3 is CASSFGQLNTEAFF. CDR3 DNA sequence: TGTGCCAGCAGTTTTGGTCAGCTGAACACTGAAGCTTTCTTT.

The chain uses TRBV7-8 and TRBJ1-5; no clear D gene. CDR1 is SGHVS and CDR2 is FQNEAQ in the germline V gene. This CDR3 spans 13 amino acids. Trimming left V 0 bases short and J 5 bases short, with 5 bases between. The CDR3 spells CASSLARHQPQHF. The CDR3 DNA sequence: TGTGCCAGCAGCTTAGCCCGCCATCAGCCCCAGCATTTT.

The V call is TRBV27, the J call TRBJ2-2; D is uncertain. Looked up from germline, CDR1 is MNHEY and CDR2 is SMNVEV (reference sequence). The CDR3 has 14 residues. The V and J ends lost 8 bases and 4 bases respectively, with 14 bases between them. CDR3 sequence reads: CASLAPSGTGELFF. The CDR3 region has the DNA TGTGCCAGCCTGGCTCCATCGGGCACCGGGGAGCTGTTTTTT.

The chain employs TRBV19 and TRBJ2-1; perhaps TRBD1 as D (5 bases). Deletions cut 2 bases from V and 6 bases from J, with 14 bases between. The CDR3 is made up of 15 amino acids. The germline V gene has CDR1 LNHDA and CDR2 SQIVND (reference sequence). CDR3 sequence (DNA): TGTGCCAGTAGTATAACGCCAGGGCTAGTCAATGAGCAGTTCTTC. This encodes CASSITPGLVNEQFF. The variable domain in full, with the rest retrieved from reference TRBV19 and TRBJ2-1, is DGGITQSPKYLFRKEGQNVTLSCEQNLNHDAMYWYRQDPGQGLRLIYYSQIVNDFQKGDIAEGYSVSREKKESFPLTVTSAQKNPTAFYLCASSITPGLVNEQFFGPGTRLTVL.

This chain links TRBV4-3 with TRBJ1-2; D ambiguous. CDR3 length: 13 residues. The germline CDR1 and CDR2 sequences are LGHNA and YSLEER. Trimming took off 1 base at V and 2 bases at J, with 5 bases between the two ends. The DNA for the CDR3 is TGCGCCAGCAGCCAAGGCCAGAACTATGGCTACACCTTC. Amino acids: CASSQGQNYGYTF.

The CDR3 region is CAWDRDNSPLHF. In nucleotides, the CDR3 is TGTGCCTGGGACAGGGACAATTCACCCCTCCACTTT. The chain carries TRBV30 and TRBJ1-6; 7 bases align to TRBD1. CDR3 length equals 12 residues. V was pared by 5 bases and J by 7 bases, with 2 bases of the junction left unmatched. Germline CDR1 is GTSNPN and CDR2 is SVGIG (reference sequence).

The chain couples TRBV7-9 to TRBJ2-1; TRBD2 matches at 8 bases. V dropped 3 bases and J dropped 5; count of bases not matched to a gene: 6. The CDR3 has 15 residues. Germline V gene lookup returns CDR1 SEHNR and CDR2 FQNEAQ (reference sequence). The CDR3 bases are TGTGCCAGCAGCTTTGAATCAGCGGGAGACAATGAGCAGTTCTTC. Translation gives CASSFESAGDNEQFF.

The chain uses TRBV5-4 and TRBJ2-2; 9 nucleotides match TRBD1. J lost 0 bases, V lost 4 bases, and 7 bases had no gene match. Germline loops: CDR1 SGHNT, CDR2 YYREEE (reference sequence). CDR3 length: 17 residues. CDR3 protein: CASSPRDRVTNTGELFF. The CDR3, as DNA: TGTGCCAGCAGCCCGAGGGACAGGGTGACGAACACCGGGGAGCTGTTTTTT.

CDR3 DNA: TGTGCCAGTAGTACCCCCCTGGGGGGTTATGGCTACACCTTC. It codes for CASSTPLGGYGYTF. J is TRBJ1-2 and V is TRBV19; TRBD1 is a possible D gene (5 bases). Trimming removed 4 bases at V and 5 bases at J, with 14 bases between. The CDR3 loop spans 14 amino acids. Germline-derived CDR1 and CDR2 are LNHDA and SQIVND (reference sequence).

This chain connects TRBV27 to TRBJ2-1; D may be TRBD1 or TRBD2 (5 bases each). Germline V gene sequence: CDR1 MNHEY, CDR2 SMNVEV (reference sequence). The V gene lost 7 bases and the J gene lost 9 bases, with 25 bases spanning the gap. The CDR3 covers 16 residues. The chain's CDR3 is CASNLRGTAGWGEQFF. The CDR3 region has the DNA TGTGCCAGCAACCTCCGAGGGACGGCGGGTTGGGGTGAGCAGTTCTTC.

V gene TRBV6-6 combines with J gene TRBJ1-4; no firm D call. CDR1 is MNHNY, CDR2 SVGAGI, per germline (reference sequence). This CDR3 has 16 residues. V dropped 6 bases and J dropped 11 bases, with 25 bases sitting between them. The CDR3, as DNA: TGTGCCAGCAGCCACACCGTCCAGGACGCCCTCGAGAAACTGTTTTTT. This gives the protein CASSHTVQDALEKLFF.